This entry features one TCR beta chain sequence. The antigen is undetermined. TCR beta VDJ combinations and CDR3 sequences were profiled from genomic DNA. TCRdb independently ran MiXCR on the reads; one entry per CDR3 protein. The sample carries about 210,000 distinct CDR3 sequences, approximately 57% recorded once. This sample was included in a study of CD8+CD57+ T cells in acquired aplastic anemia. About the study: The average for DNA from sorted CD4+ and CD8+ cells was roughly 3 ug.

Whole-study findings and limits: The number of CD8+ CDR3 sequences shared by patients and controls was approximately 31.

V was pared by 1 base and J by 2 bases, with 14 bases between. CDR3 length: 16 amino acids. Germline CDR1 is SGHTA and CDR2 is FQGNSA. The receptor's source is a human donor in good health. This chain uses TRBV7-2 with TRBJ1-2; tentative D call: TRBD1 (6 bases). The sample consisted of sorted CD4+, CD8+, or CD8+CD57+ T cells (not recorded which) from PBMCs. The CDR3 region is CASSLGWGQGNYGYTF. DNA for the CDR3: TGTGCCAGCAGCTTAGGTTGGGGGCAGGGCAACTATGGCTACACCTTC.